This T cell receptor beta chain was identified during a study of cytomegalovirus exposure and HLA in healthy donors. A multiplex PCR was run with 60 Vbeta primers and 13 Jbeta primers. Assay used: immunoSEQ multiplex PCR; TCRdb lists only in-frame clones, some missing. The data show over 200,000 clones, roughly four fifths seen once. The germline gives CDR1 SNHLY, CDR2 FYNNEI. The CDR3 runs 14 residues. The V and J ends lost 2 bases and 2 bases respectively, with 8 bases between them. The chain recombines TRBV2 with TRBJ2-3; D perhaps matches TRBD2 (6 bases). The sequencing input was PBMCs. This TCR came from a woman aged 40-49 years in good health and CMV-seronegative. The CDR3 nucleotides are TGTGCCAGCAGTGAAAGGGGACTCACAGATACGCAGTATTTT. This encodes CASSERGLTDTQYF.